One sample yielded the 2 T cell receptor beta chains listed below, sequenced in a study of early T cells in non-severe SARS-CoV-2 infection. TCRdb ran MiXCR on the 5' RACE reads and lists one entry per CDR3 protein. The table shows 55,000 to 85,000 distinct CDR3 sequences, with 10% occurring only once. The source material was whole blood, sampled at baseline. The receptors were sampled from an adult who was a healthcare worker with PCR-confirmed SARS-CoV-2 infection or an uninfected control (not recorded which).

The chain employs TRBV4-2 and TRBJ2-5, with 9 bases matching TRBD2. The germline CDR1 and CDR2 sequences are LGHNA and YNFKEQ. The CDR3 contains 17 residues. The junction had 9 bases not matched to a gene; V was cut back by 0 bases and J by 4 bases. CDR3 in amino acids: CASSQEHHQAGGETQYF. DNA of the CDR3: TGTGCCAGCAGCCAAGAACACCACCAAGCGGGGGGAGAGACCCAGTACTTC.

In its sample, this clonotype was seen a few times. The chain joins TRBV4-1 to TRBJ2-1, with no clear D. Trimming took off 0 bases at V and 2 bases at J, with 8 bases between the two ends. The CDR3 runs to 15 residues. Germline V gene sequence: CDR1 MGHRA, CDR2 YSYEKL. CDR3 nucleotide sequence: TGCGCCAGCAGCCAAGATAAGGGCCCCTACAATGAGCAGTTCTTC. Its protein product is CASSQDKGPYNEQFF.